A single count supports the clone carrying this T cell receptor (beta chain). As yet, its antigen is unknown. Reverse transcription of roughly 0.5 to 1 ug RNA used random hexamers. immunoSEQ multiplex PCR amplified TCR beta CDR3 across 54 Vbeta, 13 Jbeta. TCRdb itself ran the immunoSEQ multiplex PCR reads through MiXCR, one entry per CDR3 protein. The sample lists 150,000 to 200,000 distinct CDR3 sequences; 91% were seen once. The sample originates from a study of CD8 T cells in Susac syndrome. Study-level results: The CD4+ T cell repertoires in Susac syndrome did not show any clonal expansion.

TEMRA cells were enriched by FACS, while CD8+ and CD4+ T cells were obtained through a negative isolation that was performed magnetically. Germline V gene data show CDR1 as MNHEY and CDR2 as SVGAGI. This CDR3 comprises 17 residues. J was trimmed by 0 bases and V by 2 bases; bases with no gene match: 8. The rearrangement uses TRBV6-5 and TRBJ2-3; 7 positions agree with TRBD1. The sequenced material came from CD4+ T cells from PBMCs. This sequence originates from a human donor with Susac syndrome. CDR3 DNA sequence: TGTGCCAGCAGTTACGGACAGGATTTTACTAGCACAGATACGCAGTATTTT. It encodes CASSYGQDFTSTDTQYF.